Listed below are T cell receptor beta chains from one sample, sequenced in a study of metastatic and nonmetastatic thyroid tumors. With MiXCR, TCRdb called clones anew from the PCR reads. Of around 41,000 clones listed, 28% are singletons. The source material was blood. The receptors were sampled from a male donor with papillary thyroid cancer or a benign thyroid nodule (not recorded which). Some clones in this sample may be carry-over from other donors' samples. Both conserved end residues are part of each CDR3. D genes are given only for firm matches. Clone size is given for some rows only: seen once, a few or many times, or a class if the clone is expanded.

>TRBV5-6|TRBJ2-7|14|.|.
TGTGCCAGCAGCTTGTTCCGGGGTGGTAGCCAGCAGTACTTC
CASSLFRGGSQQYF
>TRBV11-1|TRBJ1-2|17|TRBD1|.
TGTGCCAGCAGCTTCGGAGCAAGGACAGGGACTAACTATGGCTACACCTTC
CASSFGARTGTNYGYTF
>TRBV18|TRBJ2-3|17|TRBD2|.
TGTGCCATCTCACCCCTTTTAGCGGGGCGGAGCACTGATACGCAGTATTTT
CAISPLLAGRSTDTQYF
>TRBV7-2|TRBJ2-1|14|.|.
TGTGCCAGCAGCTGGAGAGGGTATAACAATGAGCAGTTCTTC
CASSWRGYNNEQFF
>TRBV13|TRBJ1-2|16|.|medium-sized
TGTGCCAGCAGCTCAGCCGGACAGAAGTCTAACTATGGCTACACCTTC
CASSSAGQKSNYGYTF
>TRBV14|TRBJ2-7|15|TRBD2|.
TGTGCCAGCAGCAGAACTAGCGGGGACTCCTACGAGCAGTACTTC
CASSRTSGDSYEQYF
>TRBV11-3|TRBJ2-3|13|.|many
TGTGCCAGCAGCCCGACAGACACAGATACGCAGTATTTT
CASSPTDTDTQYF
>TRBV5-1|TRBJ2-1|15|TRBD2|many
TGCGCCAGCAGGCCTAGCGGGAGCTCCTACAATGAGCAGTTCTTC
CASRPSGSSYNEQFF
>TRBV29-1|TRBJ1-2|13|.|many
TGCAGCGTCCAGGGAACCCGTAACTATGGCTACACCTTC
CSVQGTRNYGYTF
>TRBV6-1|TRBJ1-4|14|TRBD1|many
TGTGCCAGCAGTGAAGCTGGACAGGGCGAAAAACTGTTTTTT
CASSEAGQGEKLFF
>TRBV12-3/TRBV12-4|TRBJ2-3|15|TRBD2|many
TGTGCCAGCAGTTTGCGCGGGGGGGCCACAGATACGCAGTATTTT
CASSLRGGATDTQYF
>TRBV10-3|TRBJ1-1|13|.|few
TGTGCCATCCGGGAACCAGGTCACACTGAGGCTTTCTTT
CAIREPGHTEAFF
>TRBV5-8|TRBJ1-4|16|TRBD1|many
TGTGCCAGCGAACCGGGGACAGAAACAACTAATGAAAAACTGTTTTTT
CASEPGTETTNEKLFF
>TRBV5-1|TRBJ2-3|14|.|once
TGCGCCAGCAGCTTGGTCAGCAGCACAGATACGCAGTATTTT
CASSLVSSTDTQYF
>TRBV10-3|TRBJ2-1|16|.|.
TGTGCCATCAGTGAGGGGGGACAAAGCTCCTACAATGAGCATTCCTTC
CAISEGGQSSYNEHSF
>TRBV6-9|TRBJ2-5|15|.|.
TGTGCCAGCAGTTATATTGACACTTACCAAGAGACCCAGTACTTC
CASSYIDTYQETQYF
>TRBV15|TRBJ2-1|15|TRBD1|many
TGTGCCACCAGCAGCCCGGGACAGGGGAGATATGAGCAGTTCTTC
CATSSPGQGRYEQFF
>TRBV6-1|TRBJ2-6|16|TRBD1|.
TGTGCCAGCAGTCTAGGACAGGGGAGAAGGGCCAACGTCCTGACTTTC
CASSLGQGRRANVLTF
>TRBV28|TRBJ1-5|16|.|few
TGTGCCATCATTAGAATACATGGGGCGTGGGGTCAGCCCCAGCATTTT
CAIIRIHGAWGQPQHF
>TRBV30|TRBJ2-2|15|TRBD2|many
TGTGCCTGGAGCAATCCTAGCGGGAATGCCGGGGAGCTGTTTTTT
CAWSNPSGNAGELFF
>TRBV20-1|TRBJ1-5|13|TRBD1|.
TGCAGTGCTAGAAAGGACAGGGCTGAGCCCCAGCATTTT
CSARKDRAEPQHF
>TRBV7-3|TRBJ1-5|18|TRBD1|.
TGTGCCAGTAGCGTCGACCGGGACAGCCTACATAGCAATCAGCCCCAGCATTTT
CASSVDRDSLHSNQPQHF
>TRBV28|TRBJ2-1|14|.|many
TGTGCCAGCAGCCAACAGGGTTTCTACAATGAGCAGTTCTTC
CASSQQGFYNEQFF
>TRBV6-1|TRBJ2-3|17|.|few
TGTGCCAGCAGTGCAAGTCTCTGGAGGGAGTTTTCGGATACGCAGTATTTT
CASSASLWREFSDTQYF
>TRBV5-1|TRBJ2-2|15|TRBD1|many
TGCGCCAGCAGAACCGGGACAGGGGGCACCGGGGAGCTGTTTTTT
CASRTGTGGTGELFF
>TRBV28|TRBJ2-5|17|TRBD2|.
TGTGCCAGCAGGGAACCGGGACTAGCGGGGGGGCTTGAGACCCAGTACTTC
CASREPGLAGGLETQYF